Listed below are T cell receptor beta chains from one sample, sequenced in a study of stem cell transplantation in POMP-related autoinflammatory disease. Only in-frame clones appear in the TCRdb table, and some are missing; sequencing was by immunoSEQ multiplex PCR. This table has approximately 11,000 clones, around 84% appearing once. The specimen was CD8+ T cells from PBMCs, collected before stem cell transplantation. The receptors originated from a human donor with POMP-related autoinflammation and immune dysregulation (PRAID). Each CDR3 is given with its conserved first and last residue.

TRBV7-9 | 12 | CASSLRAGIQYF
TRBV9 | 15 | CASSVEWGAGDTQYF
TRBV27 | 18 | CASSLLPGTDSGANVLTF
TRBV9 | 14 | CASSLGRGYNEQFF
TRBV30 | 13 | CAWRGRGRTEAFF
TRBV5-1 | 15 | CASSFEWRAQETQYF
TRBV4-1 | 17 | CASSQDWGHRTFFEQYF
TRBV2 | 11 | CAGEQGNGYTF
TRBV29-1 | 17 | CSVEWTSGGASYNEQFF
TRBV4-1 | 15 | CASSQDQDSGYEQYF
TRBV13 | 15 | CASSFGVVSTDTQYF
TRBV7-9 | 18 | CASSLEGLWRDRSETQYF
TRBV7-8 | 13 | CASSFDENTEAFF
TRBV5-1 | 14 | CASSLGGEGDEQFF
TRBV28 | 15 | CASSSTRASNQPQHF
TRBV6-5 | 14 | CASSYTGKNTEAFF
TRBV7-2 | 14 | CASSLRKTRWVAFF
TRBV5-6 | 17 | CASSLVGGGAPYNEQFF
TRBV2 | 14 | CASSAGVPNYEQYF
TRBV29-1 | 15 | CSVYGEPSGANVLTF
TRBV19 | 15 | CASSISRGSNQPQHF
TRBV4-1 | 17 | CASSQRGQSANTGELFF
TRBV19 | 17 | CASSMGTGTVSSYEQYF
TRBV7-9 | 13 | CASSPTRTTEAFF